This T cell receptor (beta chain) was documented in a study of vaccination and CD4 T cells after COVID-19. Study as a whole: Spike peptides, overlapping and drawn from SARS-CoV-2, HCoV-NL63, HCoV-OC43 and HCoV-229E, were used to stimulate cells.

Oncomine TCR Beta short-read sequencing was applied to DNA from cultured CD4+ T cells. Genomic DNA from cultured CD4+ T cells was extracted. TCRdb reanalysed the PCR reads using MiXCR and keeps one entry per CDR3 protein. The table lists 10,000 or so distinct CDR3 sequences, roughly a third of them singletons, with about 20% in the top ten. The CDR3 totals 17 residues. The junction had 5 bases not matched to a gene; V was cut back by 1 base and J by 0 bases. CDR1 and CDR2 from the germline V gene are KGHDR and SFDVKD. This clonotype is medium-sized by share. Its matching antigen is unknown. Treatment meaning: approximately 9-day PBMC culture with coronavirus spike peptide pools or control peptides (ViraFEST assay). The unexposed donor's CD4+ T cells were collected before the COVID-19 pandemic (2011-2018). First, ViraFEST expanded antigen-specific T cells with peptide pools, and next it sequenced the TCRs. Having spent 10 days in culture, CD4+ T cells were then isolated by negative selection.

Study-wide points: Median numbers of SARS-CoV-2-reactive clonotypes increased from 21 to 38 (not a significant change).

This chain uses TRBV24-1 with TRBJ2-3; 8 bases line up with TRBD2. This clonotype originated in a human donor in good health. Sequenced input: CD4+ T cells from blood, cultured in vitro. The CDR3 nucleotides read TGTGCCACCAGTGATTTCTGGGCTAGCGGGAGCACAGATACGCAGTATTTT. Its translation is CATSDFWASGSTDTQYF.